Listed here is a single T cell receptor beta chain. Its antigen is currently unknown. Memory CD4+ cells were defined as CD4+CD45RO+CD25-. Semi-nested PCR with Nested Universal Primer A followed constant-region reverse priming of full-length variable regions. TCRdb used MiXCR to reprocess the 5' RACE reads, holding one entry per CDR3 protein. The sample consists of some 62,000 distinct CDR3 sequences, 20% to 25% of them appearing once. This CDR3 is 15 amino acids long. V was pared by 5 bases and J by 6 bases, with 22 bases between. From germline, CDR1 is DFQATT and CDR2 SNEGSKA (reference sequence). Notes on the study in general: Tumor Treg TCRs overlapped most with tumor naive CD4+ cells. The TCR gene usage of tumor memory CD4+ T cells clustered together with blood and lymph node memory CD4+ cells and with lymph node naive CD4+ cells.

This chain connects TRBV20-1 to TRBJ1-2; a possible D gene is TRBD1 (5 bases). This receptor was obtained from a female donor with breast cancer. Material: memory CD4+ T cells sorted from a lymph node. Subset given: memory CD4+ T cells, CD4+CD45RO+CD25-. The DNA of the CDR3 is TGCAGTGCTCGACCCCTGGACGGAGGGACCCATGGCTACACCTTC. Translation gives CSARPLDGGTHGYTF.